These 20 T cell receptor beta chains originate from one sample sequenced in a study of T cell repertoires in cytomegalovirus infection. Antigens for these TCRs are unknown. TCRdb re-called the reads through MiXCR, storing one row per CDR3 protein. The data contain 300,000 to 400,000 distinct CDR3 sequences, almost 30% of them singletons. The sequencing used cultured PBMCs, collected from culture after CMV antigen stimulation. These receptors were obtained from a human donor in good health (CMV status not recorded). Some clones in this sample may be carry-over from other donors' samples.

This clonotype ranks as medium-sized. The rearrangement links TRBV6-2 or TRBV6-3 to TRBJ2-7; D gene unclear. Germline V gives CDR1 MNHEY, CDR2 SVGEGT. V lost 2 bases and J lost 6, with 8 bases in between. The CDR3 runs to 12 residues. The CDR3 DNA reads as TGTGCCAGCAGTTACCCCCCCCCCGAGCAGTACTTC. It is translated as CASSYPPPEQYF.

The rearrangement links TRBV11-1 to TRBJ2-3; D possibly matches TRBD1 or TRBD2 (6 bases each). Germline CDR1 and CDR2: SGHAT and FQDESV (reference sequence). The CDR3 loop spans 15 amino acids. V dropped 5 bases and J dropped 2 bases, with 14 bases sitting between them. CDR3 loop: CASSAWGANTDTQYF. CDR3 nucleotide sequence: TGTGCCAGCAGCGCCTGGGGGGCTAACACAGATACGCAGTATTTT.

This clonotype was observed many times. This rearrangement joins TRBV7-2 to TRBJ2-3; no definite D call. Germline CDR1 is SGHTA and CDR2 is FQGNSA. Trimming shortened V by 2 bases and J by 4 bases, and 4 bases separated the two germline ends. The CDR3 consists of 12 residues. CDR3 residues: CASSLYADTQYF. In DNA, the CDR3 is TGTGCCAGCAGCTTATATGCAGATACGCAGTATTTT.

The V gene is TRBV7-8, the J gene TRBJ1-1; 9 bases align to TRBD1. CDR1 and CDR2 from the germline V gene are SGHVS and FQNEAQ. The V and J ends lost 4 bases and 3 bases, in that order; junction bases with no gene match: 12. The CDR3 spans 17 residues. CDR3 sequence reads: CASSSSPGTGRYTEAFF. CDR3 DNA: TGTGCCAGCAGCTCATCTCCCGGGACAGGGAGGTACACTGAAGCTTTCTTT.

The CDR3 nucleotides are TGTGCCAGCTCACCAAATCAGGGACTAACTTACAATGAGCAGTTCTTC. Translation: CASSPNQGLTYNEQFF. V and J are TRBV18 and TRBJ2-1; 7 bases fit TRBD2. V shed 2 bases, J shed 4 bases, and the junction held 8 bases outside the gene matches. There are 16 residues in the CDR3. Germline V gene lookup returns CDR1 KGHSH and CDR2 LQKENI.

Turning to this clonotype: A read error may produce the germline difference seen at one junction end. In nucleotides, the CDR3 is TGTGCCAGCAGTTACGACAGGGGGCCCATCAACTTT. This translates into CASSYDRGPINF. The rearrangement joins TRBV12-3 or TRBV12-4 to TRBJ1-6; 10 bases map to TRBD1. The CDR3 sequence is 12 residues long.

This clonotype was seen a few times. The chain employs TRBV12-3 or TRBV12-4 and TRBJ2-5, with 10 bases aligning to TRBD2. The CDR3 extends over 15 amino acids. V shed 2 bases, J shed 7 bases, and the junction held 7 bases outside the gene matches. The CDR3 nucleotides read TGTGCCAGCAGTTTACGGCTAGCGGGAGTTGGGACCCAGTACTTC. Its protein is CASSLRLAGVGTQYF.

The V and J genes are TRBV10-3 and TRBJ2-1; unclear D gene. From germline, CDR1 is ENHRY and CDR2 SYGVKD. Between the trimmed V and J ends, which lost 4 bases and 5 bases, there was a span of 6 bases. CDR3 length: 12 residues. The DNA of the CDR3 is TGTGCCATCAGTGTCGATAACAATGAGCAGTTCTTC. It codes for CAISVDNNEQFF.

This clonotype was counted only a few times. J is TRBJ2-1 and V is TRBV7-9; D may match TRBD1 or TRBD2 (5 bases each). V lost 11 bases to trimming and J lost 0 bases, with 14 bases between them. Germline CDR1 and CDR2: SEHNR and FQNEAQ (reference sequence). There are 14 residues in the CDR3. For the CDR3, the DNA is TGTGCCGGCCGCAGGGACGGCTCCTACAATGAGCAGTTCTTC. Encoded protein: CAGRRDGSYNEQFF.

Many counts were recorded for this clonotype. CDR3 residues: CASSLGKRGNEQFF. The DNA of the CDR3 is TGTGCCAGCAGCTTAGGGAAGAGGGGCAATGAGCAGTTCTTC. This chain links TRBV7-9 with TRBJ2-1; perhaps D is TRBD1 or TRBD2 (5 bases each). The CDR3 extends over 14 amino acids. Germline-derived CDR1 and CDR2 are SEHNR and FQNEAQ (reference sequence). Trimming removed 1 base at V and 6 bases at J, with 10 bases between.

By share, this clonotype ranks as medium-sized (0.01 to 0.1%). The J gene is TRBJ2-1, the V gene TRBV7-3, with a tentative D call TRBD2 (5 bases). This CDR3 contains 14 residues. V was cut by 1 base and J by 7 bases, with 11 bases left in between. From germline, CDR1 is SGHTA and CDR2 FQGTGA. The CDR3: CASSLNLGRNEQFF. CDR3 nucleotides: TGTGCCAGCAGCTTAAACCTTGGGAGAAATGAGCAGTTCTTC.

J is TRBJ2-7 and V is TRBV6-5; D is tentatively TRBD1 or TRBD2 (5 bases each). CDR3 length: 14 residues. Trimming removed 7 bases from V and 2 bases from J, with 15 bases in between. CDR1 and CDR2 (germline): MNHEY, SVGAGI. The CDR3 region has the DNA TGTGCCAGCACCGGGGCACAAAAGACCTACGAGCAGTACTTC. Protein sequence: CASTGAQKTYEQYF.

Only a few counts were recorded for this clonotype. The chain links TRBV6-8 to TRBJ1-2; D remains ambiguous. This CDR3 is 15 amino acids long. The germline V gene encodes CDR1 MNHGY and CDR2 SAAAGT. V lost 2 bases and J 5 bases, leaving 15 bases between the germline ends. CDR3 protein: CASSYRADGWYGYTF. The CDR3 coding sequence is TGTGCCAGCAGTTACAGGGCGGACGGCTGGTATGGCTACACCTTC.

CDR3 coding DNA: TGTGCCAGCAGCGGACAGGGCACCTACGAGCAGTACTTC. Its protein is CASSGQGTYEQYF. The chain links TRBV6-6 to TRBJ2-7; 8 positions match TRBD1. The CDR3 length is 13 residues. The germline V gene has CDR1 MNHNY and CDR2 SVGAGI (reference sequence). J was trimmed by 2 bases and V by 6 bases; bases with no gene match: 3.

This chain joins TRBV7-2 and TRBJ1-1; TRBD1 is a possible D gene (5 bases). Deletions cut 6 bases from V and 1 base from J, with 9 bases between. The CDR3 loop spans 13 amino acids. Germline V lookup: CDR1 SGHTA, CDR2 FQGNSA. The chain's CDR3 is CASRSTANTEAFF. The CDR3 nucleotides read TGTGCCAGCAGATCGACAGCGAACACTGAAGCTTTCTTT.

This clonotype appeared many times. The chain's CDR3 is CASSWRTANTEAFF. CDR3 nucleotides: TGTGCCAGCAGCTGGAGGACAGCTAACACTGAAGCTTTCTTT. This chain joins TRBV7-2 and TRBJ1-1, with a tentative D call TRBD1 (6 bases). This CDR3 is 14 amino acids long. V lost 4 bases and J 2 bases, leaving 11 bases between the germline ends. Germline V lookup: CDR1 SGHTA, CDR2 FQGNSA. The whole variable domain, filled in from reference TRBV7-2 and TRBJ1-1, reads GAGVSQSPSNKVTEKGKDVELRCDPISGHTALYWYRQSLGQGLEFLIYFQGNSAPDKSGLPSDRFSAERTGGSVSTLTIQRTQQEDSAVYLCASSWRTANTEAFFGQGTRLTVV.

The rearrangement uses TRBV14 and TRBJ2-1; no clear D gene. Trimming pared 4 bases from V and 10 bases from J, leaving 11 bases between. The CDR3 sequence is 12 residues long. Germline V gives CDR1 SGHDN, CDR2 FVKESK. The CDR3 spells CASSRAWQEQFF. CDR3 in DNA: TGTGCCAGCAGCCGCGCTTGGCAGGAGCAGTTCTTC.

The rearrangement uses TRBV19 and TRBJ1-1; 8 nucleotides line up with TRBD1. Germline V gene data show CDR1 as LNHDA and CDR2 as SQIVND (reference sequence). CDR3 length equals 12 residues. The J segment lost 10 bases and the V segment lost 6 bases, leaving 7 bases of the junction unmatched. The CDR3 reads CASSMDRVRAFF. CDR3 bases: TGTGCCAGTAGCATGGACAGGGTGAGAGCTTTCTTT.

The J gene is TRBJ1-6, the V gene TRBV12-3 or TRBV12-4; possible D gene TRBD1, 5 bases. The CDR3 has 14 amino acids. V lost 3 bases and J 7 bases, leaving 10 bases between the germline ends. CDR3 nucleotide sequence: TGTGCCAGCAGTTTTGGGGGAACGAATTCACCCCTCCACTTT. This codes for CASSFGGTNSPLHF.

This clonotype was observed a handful of times. The chain employs TRBV28 and TRBJ1-2; 7 positions match TRBD1. The CDR3 runs to 12 residues. Germline V gives CDR1 MDHEN, CDR2 SYDVKM. J was trimmed by 4 bases and V by 7 bases; bases with no gene match: 3. The CDR3 here is CASTNRGYGYTF. In nucleotides, the CDR3 is TGTGCCAGCACTAACAGGGGCTATGGCTACACCTTC.